This T cell receptor (beta chain) was sequenced for a study of cytomegalovirus exposure and HLA in healthy donors. Findings and caveats of the study: Under in vitro conditions, a few CMV-associated chains were confirmed as specific for CMV antigens.

V lost 6 bases and J 7 bases, leaving 9 bases between the germline ends. CDR1 is DFQATT and CDR2 is SNEGSKA in the germline V gene (reference sequence). The CDR3 is made up of 11 amino acids. Profiled with immunoSEQ multiplex PCR; TCRdb holds only in-frame clones, not every one. The sample has 150,000 to 200,000 clones; 87% are singletons. Comments on this clone: The antigen is undetermined.

This sequence joins TRBV20-1 and TRBJ1-4; D is unresolved. This sequence originates from a woman aged 25 to 39 in good health and CMV-seronegative. Sequences were obtained from PBMCs. This CDR3 is CSAVHREKLFF. CDR3 coding DNA: TGCAGTGCGGTACATCGTGAAAAACTGTTTTTT.